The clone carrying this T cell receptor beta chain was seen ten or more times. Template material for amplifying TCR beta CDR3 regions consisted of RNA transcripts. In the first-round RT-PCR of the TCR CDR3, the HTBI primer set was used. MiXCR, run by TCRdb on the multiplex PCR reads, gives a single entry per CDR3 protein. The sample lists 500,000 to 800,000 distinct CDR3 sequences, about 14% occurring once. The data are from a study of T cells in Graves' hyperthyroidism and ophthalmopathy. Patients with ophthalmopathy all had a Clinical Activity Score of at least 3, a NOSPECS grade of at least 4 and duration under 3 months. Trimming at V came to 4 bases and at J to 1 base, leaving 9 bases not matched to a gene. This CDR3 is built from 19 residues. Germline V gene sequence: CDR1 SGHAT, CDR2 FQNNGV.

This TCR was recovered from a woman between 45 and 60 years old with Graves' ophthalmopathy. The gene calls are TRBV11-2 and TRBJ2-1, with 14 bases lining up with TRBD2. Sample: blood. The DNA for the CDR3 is TGTGCCAGCAGCTCCTGGACTAGCGGGAGGACAATTTCCTACAATGAGCAGTTCTTC. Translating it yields CASSSWTSGRTISYNEQFF.